This TCR beta chain was recovered during a study of cytomegalovirus exposure and HLA in healthy donors. Study results and caveats: After further analysis at a later stage, 15,000 to 20,000 TCR beta sequences were associated with HLA alleles at 0.05 false discovery rate.

Regarding this clone: Its cognate antigen is unknown.

A multiplex PCR was run with 60 Vbeta primers and 13 Jbeta primers. Assay used: immunoSEQ multiplex PCR; TCRdb lists only in-frame clones, some missing. The sample yields about 140,000 clones, around 80% seen once. Germline V gene lookup returns CDR1 SQVTM and CDR2 ANQGSEA. V was pared by 4 bases and J by 7 bases, with 6 bases between. The CDR3 totals 10 residues. The J gene is TRBJ2-3, the V gene TRBV29-1, with TRBD2 as a possible D gene (6 bases). Sequencing was performed on PBMCs. This receptor was obtained from a man between 35 and 55 years old in good health and CMV-seropositive. CDR3 protein: CSVGDYTQYF. CDR3 nucleotide sequence: TGCAGCGTTGGGGACTATACGCAGTATTTT.